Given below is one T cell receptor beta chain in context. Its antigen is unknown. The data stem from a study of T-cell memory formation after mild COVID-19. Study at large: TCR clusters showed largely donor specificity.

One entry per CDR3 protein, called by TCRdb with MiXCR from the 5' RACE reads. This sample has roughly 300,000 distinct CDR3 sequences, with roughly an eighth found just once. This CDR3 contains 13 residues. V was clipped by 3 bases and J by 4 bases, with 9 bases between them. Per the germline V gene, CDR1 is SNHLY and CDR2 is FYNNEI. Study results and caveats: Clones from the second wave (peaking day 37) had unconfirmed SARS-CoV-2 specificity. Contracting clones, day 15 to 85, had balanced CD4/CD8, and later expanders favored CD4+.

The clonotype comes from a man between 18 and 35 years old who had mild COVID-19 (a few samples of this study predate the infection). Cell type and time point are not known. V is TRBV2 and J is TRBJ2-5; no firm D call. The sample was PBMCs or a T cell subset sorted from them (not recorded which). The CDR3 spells CASSDVGAETQYF. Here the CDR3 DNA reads TGTGCCAGCAGTGATGTGGGTGCAGAGACCCAGTACTTC.